This TCR beta chain is from a study of STAT5B mutations in CD4+ large granular lymphocyte leukemia. TCRdb keeps only in-frame clones here, not all; method: immunoSEQ multiplex PCR. This sample has fewer than 35,000 clones, with less than 75% found just once. This CDR3 contains 15 residues. Germline V lookup: CDR1 SEHNR, CDR2 FQNEAQ (reference sequence). Trimming stripped 5 bases from V and 0 bases from J, with 11 bases between. The sample consisted of CD4+ T cells from blood buffy coats. V gene TRBV7-9 combines with J gene TRBJ2-1, with D possibly TRBD2 on 6 matching bases. This sequence originates from a human donor in good health. This CDR3 is CASSRGWGSYNEQFF. The CDR3 DNA reads TGTGCCAGCAGCCGGGGGTGGGGCTCCTACAATGAGCAGTTCTTC.